Sequencing of this T cell receptor (beta chain) was carried out in a study of blood T cells in healthy people across ages. Study-level results: Strong correlation existed between TCR beta diversity and naive T cell percentage.

A second about 7 to 11 cycle PCR used barcoded and J-beta primers. Each CDR3 protein gets one entry after TCRdb re-called the 5' RACE reads with MiXCR. The sample yields 1.5 million to 2 million distinct CDR3 sequences, approximately 28% seen once. This clonotype was found many times. Antigen unknown. Germline lookup yields CDR1 SSHAT and CDR2 FNYEAQ (reference sequence). CDR3 length: 15 amino acids. V was trimmed by 1 base and J by 2 bases, leaving 9 bases between them. The TCR comes from a woman aged 25 to 45 in good health. Sequenced material: blood. The V call is TRBV7-7, the J call TRBJ2-1, with D uncertain. The CDR3 is CASSLGRNPYNEQFF. The DNA for the CDR3 is TGTGCCAGCAGCTTAGGGCGGAACCCCTACAATGAGCAGTTCTTC.